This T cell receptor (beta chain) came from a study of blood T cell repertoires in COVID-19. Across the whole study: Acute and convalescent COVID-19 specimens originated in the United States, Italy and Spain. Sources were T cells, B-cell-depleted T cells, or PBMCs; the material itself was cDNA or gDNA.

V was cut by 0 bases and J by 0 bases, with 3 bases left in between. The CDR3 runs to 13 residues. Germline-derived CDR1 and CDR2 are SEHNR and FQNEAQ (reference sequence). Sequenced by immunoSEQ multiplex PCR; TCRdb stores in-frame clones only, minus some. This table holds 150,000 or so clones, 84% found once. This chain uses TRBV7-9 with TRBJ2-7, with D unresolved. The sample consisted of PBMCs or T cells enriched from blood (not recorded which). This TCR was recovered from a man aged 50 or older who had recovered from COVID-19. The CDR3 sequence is CASSLAASYEQYF. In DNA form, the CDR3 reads TGTGCCAGCAGCTTAGCAGCCTCCTACGAGCAGTACTTC.